One sample yielded the 27 T cell receptor beta chains listed below, sequenced in a study of blood T cell repertoires in COVID-19. Assay used: immunoSEQ multiplex PCR; TCRdb lists only in-frame clones, some missing. The table lists roughly 150,000 clones, roughly four fifths of them singletons. Sequenced sample: peripheral blood. The receptors shown here come from a human donor with acute or convalescent COVID-19. The donor label of this sample is uncertain.

This chain joins TRBV2 and TRBJ2-7; D may be TRBD2 (6 bases). The CDR3 spans 13 residues. The V gene's germline CDR1 is SNHLY and CDR2 FYNNEI. The CDR3 bases are TGTGCTACTACCCGGGACTCTACCTACGAGCAGTACTTC. This encodes CATTRDSTYEQYF.

This clone was seen once. The V gene is TRBV15, the J gene TRBJ1-2; D is unclear. The V gene's germline CDR1 is LNHNV and CDR2 YYDKDF (reference sequence). V was clipped by 6 bases and J by 0 bases, with 8 bases between them. This CDR3 has 13 amino acids. CDR3 protein: CATSLSSNYGYTF. Here the CDR3 DNA reads TGTGCCACCAGTCTGTCTTCTAACTATGGCTACACCTTC.

The chain employs TRBV2 and TRBJ1-2, with D perhaps TRBD1 (5 bases). This CDR3 is built from 14 residues. Germline lookup yields CDR1 SNHLY and CDR2 FYNNEI. Between the trimmed V and J ends, which lost 5 bases and 8 bases, there was a span of 18 bases. The CDR3 region has the DNA TGTGCCAGCAGTCACTCAGGGCCCCTTGGCGGCTACACCTTC. This encodes CASSHSGPLGGYTF.

The genes are TRBV2 and TRBJ2-3, with TRBD2 matching over 7 bases. Germline assignment: CDR1 SNHLY and CDR2 FYNNEI. The trim removed 8 bases at V and 6 bases at J, leaving 14 bases unmatched. The CDR3 has 15 residues. CDR3 region: CASGGSGAPVDTQYF. CDR3 coding DNA: TGTGCCAGCGGGGGAAGCGGGGCTCCCGTGGATACGCAGTATTTT.

The V gene is TRBV5-1, the J gene TRBJ1-1; TRBD1 aligns across 7 bases. Germline assignment: CDR1 SGHRS and CDR2 YFSETQ. This CDR3 contains 14 residues. The trim removed 4 bases at V and 1 base at J, leaving 4 bases unmatched. The CDR3 loop is CASSTTGRNTEAFF. CDR3 nucleotides: TGCGCCAGCAGCACGACAGGGAGGAACACTGAAGCTTTCTTT.

The chain carries TRBV6-1 and TRBJ2-7, with D possibly matching TRBD1 (5 bases). The CDR3 has 14 amino acids. In germline, CDR1 is MNHNS, CDR2 SASEGT. V was trimmed by 2 bases and J by 4 bases, leaving 12 bases between them. The CDR3 loop is CASSEQGPPYEQYF. CDR3 in DNA: TGTGCCAGCAGTGAACAGGGCCCCCCATACGAGCAGTACTTC.

There are a few counts of this clone. The chain couples TRBV7-2 to TRBJ2-7; 11 bases are shared with TRBD2. Germline V gene sequence: CDR1 SGHTA, CDR2 FQGNSA. The CDR3 is made up of 15 amino acids. With 4 bases clipped from V and 1 base from J, the junction kept 3 bases outside the gene matches. The CDR3 region has the DNA TGTGCCAGCAGCTCACTAGCGGGAGCATCCTACGAGCAGTACTTC. Protein: CASSSLAGASYEQYF.

The rearrangement links TRBV6-5 to TRBJ1-2; a weak D match, TRBD1 (5 bases). Germline CDR1 reads MNHEY; CDR2 reads SVGAGI. This CDR3 spans 15 amino acids. V was cut by 0 bases and J by 2 bases, with 10 bases left in between. DNA for the CDR3: TGTGCCAGCAGTTACTCGTTTCAGGGCAACTATGGCTACACCTTC. This encodes CASSYSFQGNYGYTF.

This chain connects TRBV7-2 to TRBJ2-1; TRBD2 matches at 9 bases. CDR1 and CDR2 (germline): SGHTA, FQGNSA. The length of the CDR3 is 18 residues. Losses at the gene ends were 2 bases for V and 5 bases for J; bases not matched to a gene: 13. The CDR3 bases are TGTGCCAGCAGCTTATCGGTAACTCTGAGCGGGGGGCACAATGAGCAGTTCTTC. Its translation: CASSLSVTLSGGHNEQFF. The full variable domain, in which reference TRBV7-2 and TRBJ2-1 provide the parts outside the CDR3, is GAGVSQSPSNKVTEKGKDVELRCDPISGHTALYWYRQSLGQGLEFLIYFQGNSAPDKSGLPSDRFSAERTGGSVSTLTIQRTQQEDSAVYLCASSLSVTLSGGHNEQFFGPGTRLTVL.

The rearrangement uses TRBV27 and TRBJ2-7, with a weak D call TRBD2 (6 bases). Trimming shortened V by 3 bases and J by 3 bases, and 12 bases separated the two germline ends. This CDR3 contains 14 residues. Germline CDR1 reads MNHEY; CDR2 reads SMNVEV (reference sequence). The CDR3 reads CASSLAGPNYEQYF. The CDR3 nucleotides are TGTGCCAGCAGTTTGGCGGGACCCAACTACGAGCAGTACTTC.

The V call is TRBV7-2, the J call TRBJ1-3, with 7 bases fitting TRBD1. Looked up from germline, CDR1 is SGHTA and CDR2 is FQGNSA. The CDR3 consists of 15 residues. Unmatched junction bases numbered 3, after V lost 2 bases and J lost 2 bases. The CDR3, as DNA: TGTGCCAGCAGCTTAAGCCAGGGGGCTGGAAACACCATATATTTT. Encoded protein: CASSLSQGAGNTIYF.

This clone came up a few times. The chain links TRBV12-5 to TRBJ1-4; maybe TRBD1 (5 bases). The CDR3 totals 21 residues. Germline V gene data show CDR1 as LGHNT and CDR2 as FRNRAP. The V and J ends lost 0 bases and 0 bases respectively, with 23 bases between them. The CDR3 DNA reads as TGTGCTAGTGGTTTGGTACCCTCCAGGGACGCATGGAGGGCAACTAATGAAAAACTGTTTTTT. This codes for CASGLVPSRDAWRATNEKLFF.

The chain couples TRBV7-8 to TRBJ1-5; D may be TRBD1 (5 bases). Germline assignment: CDR1 SGHVS and CDR2 FQNEAQ. V was trimmed by 5 bases and J by 3 bases, leaving 11 bases between them. This CDR3 is built from 14 residues. The DNA for the CDR3 is TGTGCCAGCAGCCTTGGGGCCCACAATCAGCCCCAGCATTTT. It is translated as CASSLGAHNQPQHF.

The V and J genes are TRBV3-1 (or the pseudogene TRBV3-2) and TRBJ1-2; TRBD1 matches 8 bases. This CDR3 contains 14 residues. Losses at the gene ends were 5 bases for V and 3 bases for J; bases not matched to a gene: 5. Germline CDR1 reads LGHDT; CDR2 reads YNNKEL (reference sequence). DNA for the CDR3: TGTGCCAGCAGCGTACAGGGGGATTACTATGGCTACACCTTC. This translates into CASSVQGDYYGYTF.

The gene calls are TRBV19 and TRBJ2-7; D remains unclear. Germline loops: CDR1 LNHDA, CDR2 SQIVND (reference sequence). The CDR3 consists of 14 residues. V dropped 3 bases and J dropped 2 bases, with 11 bases sitting between them. The CDR3 spells CASSIGGGAYEQYF. CDR3 DNA: TGTGCCAGTAGTATCGGCGGTGGAGCCTACGAGCAGTACTTC.

The chain is built from TRBV2 and TRBJ2-2, with 10 bases that match TRBD1. The germline V gene has CDR1 SNHLY and CDR2 FYNNEI. J lost 5 bases, V lost 6 bases, and 6 bases had no gene match. There are 15 residues in the CDR3. The CDR3: CASSSGQGRTGELFF. CDR3 DNA sequence: TGTGCCAGCAGCTCGGGACAGGGGAGAACCGGGGAGCTGTTTTTT.

This chain connects TRBV7-2 to TRBJ2-7, with 8 bases identical to TRBD1. CDR3 length: 16 residues. Germline V gives CDR1 SGHTA, CDR2 FQGNSA. Trimming cost V 2 bases and J 2 bases; bases outside gene matches: 8. The CDR3 region is CASSLMAGQGPYEQYF. CDR3 coding DNA: TGTGCCAGCAGCTTAATGGCAGGACAGGGCCCCTACGAGCAGTACTTC.

This clone was counted only a few times. The rearrangement joins TRBV4-1 to TRBJ2-1; D might be TRBD2 (7 bases). The germline V gene encodes CDR1 MGHRA and CDR2 YSYEKL. There are 16 residues in the CDR3. V was trimmed by 1 base and J by 7 bases, leaving 17 bases between them. This chain's CDR3 is CASSQVGGRIWNEQFF. The DNA of the CDR3 is TGCGCCAGCAGCCAAGTGGGGGGGCGCATATGGAATGAGCAGTTCTTC.

The chain links TRBV14 to TRBJ1-1; 7 positions agree with TRBD1. The V segment lost 4 bases and the J segment 2 bases; nucleotides outside the gene matches: 7. CDR3 length equals 15 residues. Germline CDR1 reads SGHDN; CDR2 reads FVKESK. CDR3 in DNA: TGTGCCAGCAGCCGGGACAGAGTTTTTAACACTGAAGCTTTCTTT. This codes for CASSRDRVFNTEAFF.

The rearrangement uses TRBV3-1 (or the pseudogene TRBV3-2) and TRBJ1-2; the D gene is possibly TRBD1 (5 bases). The germline V gene encodes CDR1 LGHDT and CDR2 YNNKEL (reference sequence). CDR3 size: 15 residues. V was clipped by 1 base and J by 0 bases, with 9 bases between them. In DNA form, the CDR3 reads TGTGCCAGCAGCCAAGGGACACTTTCTAACTATGGCTACACCTTC. Translating gives CASSQGTLSNYGYTF.

This chain links TRBV4-1 with TRBJ1-1, with D possibly being TRBD1 (6 bases). This CDR3 is built from 21 residues. Germline CDR1 is MGHRA and CDR2 is YSYEKL. V lost 0 bases and J lost 3, with 29 bases in between. CDR3 bases: TGCGCCAGCAGCCAAGATCAGGGGAAGGGTCGCCAGGCCCCAGGATACACTGAAGCTTTCTTT. This gives the protein CASSQDQGKGRQAPGYTEAFF.

The chain carries TRBV15 and TRBJ1-5, with D possibly matching TRBD1 (6 bases). The V gene's germline CDR1 is LNHNV and CDR2 YYDKDF (reference sequence). V lost 0 bases and J lost 6, with 12 bases in between. The CDR3 contains 15 residues. The DNA of the CDR3 is TGTGCCACCAGCAGAGATAACAGGGAAGGTCAGCCCCAGCATTTT. It is translated as CATSRDNREGQPQHF.

This sequence joins TRBV18 and TRBJ1-1; D not resolved. CDR1 KGHSH and CDR2 LQKENI come from the germline V gene. V lost 6 bases, J lost 3 bases, and 14 bases lay in between. This CDR3 has 14 residues. CDR3 residues: CASSLLDGYTEAFF. CDR3 nucleotides: TGTGCCAGCTCCCTTTTAGACGGGTACACTGAAGCTTTCTTT.

The J gene is TRBJ2-2, the V gene TRBV21-1; the table's D call, TRBD2, was not checked against the DNA. TRBV21-1 has pseudogene status. The CDR3 consists of 12 residues. CDR3: CASSRHPRGAVF. The CDR3 DNA is TGTGCCAGCAGCAGACATCCGCGGGGAGCTGTTTTT.

The CDR3 loop reads CASSLLAGSRDEQYF. The CDR3 region has the DNA TGTGCCAGCAGCCTGTTGGCGGGGTCCCGGGACGAGCAGTACTTC. This chain uses TRBV16 with TRBJ2-7; TRBD2 is a possible D gene (6 bases). This CDR3 contains 15 residues. The ends were cut back, 4 bases at V and 5 bases at J, with 18 bases in the middle. Per germline, CDR1 KGHSY and CDR2 FQNENV.

The chain carries TRBV5-1 and TRBJ1-6; 10 nucleotides align to TRBD1. This CDR3 spans 15 amino acids. The junction had 5 bases not matched to a gene; V was cut back by 2 bases and J by 9 bases. Germline V gives CDR1 SGHRS, CDR2 YFSETQ. CDR3 sequence reads: CASSLTGQGISPLHF. In DNA form, the CDR3 reads TGCGCCAGCAGCTTAACGGGACAGGGGATTTCACCCCTCCACTTT. Looking up the rest from reference TRBV5-1 and TRBJ1-6 gives the full variable domain: KAGVTQTPRYLIKTRGQQVTLSCSPISGHRSVSWYQQTPGQGLQFLFEYFSETQRNKGNFPGRFSGRQFSNSRSEMNVSTLELGDSALYLCASSLTGQGISPLHFGNGTRLTVT.

The chain combines TRBV14 with TRBJ1-3; 9 positions match TRBD1. The V and J ends lost 4 bases and 4 bases, in that order; junction bases with no gene match: 5. Germline V gene sequence: CDR1 SGHDN, CDR2 FVKESK. The CDR3 has 15 residues. The CDR3 nucleotides are TGTGCCAGCAGCCGAGAACAGGGGGCAGGAAACACCATATATTTT. This translates into CASSREQGAGNTIYF.